The rows below give T cell receptor beta chains drawn from one sample of a study of T cells in Graves' hyperthyroidism and ophthalmopathy. A single record per CDR3 protein comes from TCRdb applying MiXCR to the multiplex PCR reads. The table lists 85,000 to 110,000 distinct CDR3 sequences, 47% of them singletons. Input material: blood. These receptors were obtained from a middle-aged man with Graves' hyperthyroidism. Each CDR3 is given with its conserved first and last residue. A D gene is named only where the DNA matches it firmly. Size is omitted from some rows. Given values are once, few, many or a class for expanded clones.

>TRBJ1-4|.|TRBV6-1|14|.
CASSVGATNEKLFF
TGTGCCAGCAGTGTTGGGGCAACTAATGAAAAACTGTTTTTT
>TRBJ2-7|.|TRBV7-6|14|.
CASSARTNSYEQYF
TGTGCCAGCAGCGCCCGGACAAATAGCTACGAGCAGTACTTC
>TRBJ1-2|many|TRBV28|12|.
CASLGGGAGYTF
TGTGCCAGCCTCGGGGGGGGGGCCGGCTACACCTTC
>TRBJ1-1|.|TRBV19|14|.
CASSLVQGYTEAFF
TGTGCCAGTAGTTTAGTACAGGGATACACTGAAGCTTTCTTT
>TRBJ1-5|.|TRBV7-9|13|.
CASSHRWQPPQHF
TGTGCCAGCAGCCACAGGTGGCAACCGCCCCAGCATTTT
>TRBJ1-2|.|TRBV7-9|17|TRBD1
CASSLVGTGGNSYGYTF
TGTGCCAGCAGCTTAGTGGGGACAGGTGGCAATTCGTACGGCTACACCTTC
>TRBJ2-7|.|TRBV29-1|16|.
CSSSSYGDAHSYEQYF
TGCAGCTCCAGCAGTTACGGTGACGCCCACTCCTACGAGCAGTACTTC
>TRBJ2-5|many|TRBV9|15|TRBD1
CASGPGQGMRETQYF
TGTGCCAGCGGACCTGGACAGGGGATGAGGGAGACCCAGTACTTC
>TRBJ2-7|many|TRBV6-2/TRBV6-3|15|TRBD1
CASRTLGTGSYEQYF
TGTGCCAGCAGAACGCTTGGGACAGGCTCCTACGAGCAGTACTTC
>TRBJ1-6|.|TRBV7-6|14|.
CASSLAGDGSPLHF
TGTGCCAGCAGCTTAGCAGGGGACGGTTCACCCCTCCACTTT
>TRBJ1-2|many|TRBV27|13|.
CASSLGRFYGYTF
TGTGCCAGCAGTTTAGGACGGTTCTATGGCTACACCTTC
>TRBJ2-7|.|TRBV20-1|14|TRBD2
CSASTGTRHYEQYF
TGCAGTGCTAGTACGGGGACTAGACACTACGAGCAGTACTTC
>TRBJ2-5|.|TRBV7-2|16|TRBD1
CASRSAQGGGQETQYF
TGTGCCAGCAGAAGCGCACAGGGGGGCGGCCAAGAGACCCAGTACTTC
>TRBJ2-7|many|TRBV14|14|TRBD1
CASSPRQGAYEQYF
TGTGCCAGCAGCCCTAGACAGGGGGCTTACGAGCAGTACTTC
>TRBJ1-2|many|TRBV6-5|13|.
CATFSVFVYGYTF
TGTGCCACCTTCAGCGTTTTTGTCTATGGCTACACCTTC
>TRBJ1-4|.|TRBV7-9|14|.
CASNQGPLGEKLFF
TGCGCCAGCAACCAAGGACCTCTGGGGGAAAAACTGTTTTTT
>TRBJ1-1|few|TRBV30|10|.
CAWSGSEAFF
TGTGCCTGGAGCGGCTCGGAAGCTTTCTTT
>TRBJ2-1|.|TRBV20-1|9|.
CSARGGGFF
TGCAGTGCTAGAGGAGGCGGGTTCTTC
>TRBJ2-7|.|TRBV20-1|14|.
CSAREPHRDYEQYF
TGCAGTGCTAGAGAACCGCACCGGGACTACGAGCAGTACTTC
>TRBJ2-5|.|TRBV9|21|.
CASSVSASGTLSGDTKETQYF
TGTGCCAGCAGCGTAAGTGCCTCGGGCACCCTTTCCGGGGACACCAAAGAGACCCAGTACTTC
>TRBJ1-6|many|TRBV20-1|13|.
CSAQGGGNSPLHF
TGCAGTGCGCAAGGAGGAGGGAATTCACCCCTCCACTTT
>TRBJ1-2|once|TRBV29-1|14|.
CSVELRGRGYGYTF
TGCAGCGTTGAACTAAGGGGACGAGGTTATGGCTACACCTTC
>TRBJ2-1|.|TRBV5-1|12|.
CASSSQGREQFF
TGCGCCAGCAGCTCACAGGGCCGTGAGCAGTTCTTC
>TRBJ1-1|many|TRBV7-3|13|.
CASSAQGGTEAFF
TGTGCCAGCAGCGCACAGGGAGGAACTGAAGCTTTCTTT
>TRBJ2-1|many|TRBV5-1|15|TRBD2
CASSLERGGYNEQFF
TGCGCCAGCAGCCTGGAGCGGGGGGGATACAATGAGCAGTTCTTC
>TRBJ2-5|.|TRBV7-2|14|.
CASSLAYMGHTQYF
TGTGCCAGCAGCTTAGCGTATATGGGACACACCCAGTACTTC
>TRBJ1-5|many|TRBV6-1|15|.
CASSGGQFSNQPQHF
TGTGCCAGCAGTGGAGGACAGTTTAGCAATCAGCCCCAGCATTTT
>TRBJ1-2|many|TRBV20-1|12|.
CSARDWGDGYTF
TGCAGTGCTAGAGATTGGGGGGATGGCTACACCTTC
>TRBJ2-7|.|TRBV24-1|15|.
CATSDLVLGGYEQYF
TGTGCCACCAGTGATTTGGTACTTGGGGGGTATGAGCAGTACTTC
>TRBJ2-7|.|TRBV20-1|11|TRBD1
CSARAGTEPYF
TGCAGTGCTAGAGCGGGGACAGAGCCGTACTTC
>TRBJ2-2|.|TRBV20-1|11|.
CSARDAGDLFF
TGCAGTGCTAGAGATGCCGGGGATCTGTTTTTT
>TRBJ1-1|many|TRBV20-1|11|.
CSARGGVWAFF
TGCAGTGCTAGAGGGGGGGTGTGGGCTTTCTTT
>TRBJ2-3|many|TRBV5-1|15|TRBD2
CASSSGTSGGDTQYF
TGCGCCAGCAGCTCCGGGACTAGCGGGGGAGATACGCAGTATTTT
>TRBJ2-3|.|TRBV6-2/TRBV6-3|16|TRBD2
CASSGGLAGVLDTQYF
TGTGCCAGCAGTGGGGGGCTAGCGGGAGTTCTCGATACGCAGTATTTT
>TRBJ2-5|.|TRBV19|14|TRBD2
CASSSKTSGQTQNF
TGTGCCAGTAGTTCCAAAACTAGCGGACAGACCCAGAACTTC
>TRBJ1-5|.|TRBV7-9|14|.
CASSLALGGETQHF
TGTGCCAGCAGCTTAGCGTTGGGGGGAGAGACCCAGCATTTT
>TRBJ2-6|.|TRBV15|17|TRBD1
CATSRGTGGYGANVLTF
TGTGCCACCAGCAGAGGGACAGGGGGCTATGGGGCCAACGTCCTGACTTTC
>TRBJ2-1|many|TRBV11-1|17|.
CASSLAKNWNSYNEQFF
TGTGCCAGCAGCTTAGCGAAGAACTGGAACTCCTACAATGAGCAGTTCTTC
>TRBJ2-7|many|TRBV5-1|12|.
CASSPDFHEQYF
TGCGCCAGCAGTCCCGATTTTCACGAGCAGTACTTC
>TRBJ1-1|.|TRBV20-1|12|TRBD1
CSALKGATEAFF
TGCAGTGCTCTAAAGGGGGCCACTGAAGCTTTCTTT
>TRBJ2-1|.|TRBV5-1|16|TRBD1
CASSSDRDRGGNEQFF
TGCGCCAGCAGCTCAGACCGGGACAGGGGAGGTAATGAGCAGTTCTTC
>TRBJ2-1|.|TRBV25-1|12|TRBD2
CASRRSSGGLAF
TGTGCCAGCAGGAGATCTAGCGGGGGCCTAGCCTTC
>TRBJ1-2|.|TRBV27|14|.
CASSPYGGRDGYTF
TGTGCCAGCAGCCCTTATGGGGGCCGGGATGGCTACACCTTC
>TRBJ2-2|.|TRBV7-6|14|.
CASSPYEGRRELFF
TGTGCCAGCAGTCCATACGAGGGGAGAAGGGAGCTGTTTTTT
>TRBJ2-1|.|TRBV19|14|TRBD2
CAPKDSGSFNEQFF
TGTGCCCCAAAGGACAGCGGGAGTTTCAATGAGCAGTTCTTC
>TRBJ1-1|many|TRBV7-3|14|.
CASSLTGGADEAFF
TGTGCCAGCAGCTTAACTGGGGGGGCGGATGAAGCTTTCTTT
>TRBJ2-2|.|TRBV7-2|16|TRBD2
CASSLSGTSDTGELFF
TGTGCCAGCAGCTTATCCGGGACTAGCGACACCGGGGAGCTGTTTTTT
>TRBJ2-3|once|TRBV7-8|17|TRBD2
CASSPPGLAGGADTQYF
TGTGCCAGCAGCCCGCCTGGACTAGCGGGAGGGGCAGATACGCAGTATTTT
>TRBJ1-6|.|TRBV2|14|TRBD1
CASRLQGTHSPLHF
TGTGCCAGCAGATTACAGGGGACCCATTCACCCCTCCACTTT
>TRBJ2-3|many|TRBV7-3|14|.
CASSLEGGTDTQYF
TGTGCCAGCAGCTTGGAGGGGGGGACAGATACGCAGTATTTT